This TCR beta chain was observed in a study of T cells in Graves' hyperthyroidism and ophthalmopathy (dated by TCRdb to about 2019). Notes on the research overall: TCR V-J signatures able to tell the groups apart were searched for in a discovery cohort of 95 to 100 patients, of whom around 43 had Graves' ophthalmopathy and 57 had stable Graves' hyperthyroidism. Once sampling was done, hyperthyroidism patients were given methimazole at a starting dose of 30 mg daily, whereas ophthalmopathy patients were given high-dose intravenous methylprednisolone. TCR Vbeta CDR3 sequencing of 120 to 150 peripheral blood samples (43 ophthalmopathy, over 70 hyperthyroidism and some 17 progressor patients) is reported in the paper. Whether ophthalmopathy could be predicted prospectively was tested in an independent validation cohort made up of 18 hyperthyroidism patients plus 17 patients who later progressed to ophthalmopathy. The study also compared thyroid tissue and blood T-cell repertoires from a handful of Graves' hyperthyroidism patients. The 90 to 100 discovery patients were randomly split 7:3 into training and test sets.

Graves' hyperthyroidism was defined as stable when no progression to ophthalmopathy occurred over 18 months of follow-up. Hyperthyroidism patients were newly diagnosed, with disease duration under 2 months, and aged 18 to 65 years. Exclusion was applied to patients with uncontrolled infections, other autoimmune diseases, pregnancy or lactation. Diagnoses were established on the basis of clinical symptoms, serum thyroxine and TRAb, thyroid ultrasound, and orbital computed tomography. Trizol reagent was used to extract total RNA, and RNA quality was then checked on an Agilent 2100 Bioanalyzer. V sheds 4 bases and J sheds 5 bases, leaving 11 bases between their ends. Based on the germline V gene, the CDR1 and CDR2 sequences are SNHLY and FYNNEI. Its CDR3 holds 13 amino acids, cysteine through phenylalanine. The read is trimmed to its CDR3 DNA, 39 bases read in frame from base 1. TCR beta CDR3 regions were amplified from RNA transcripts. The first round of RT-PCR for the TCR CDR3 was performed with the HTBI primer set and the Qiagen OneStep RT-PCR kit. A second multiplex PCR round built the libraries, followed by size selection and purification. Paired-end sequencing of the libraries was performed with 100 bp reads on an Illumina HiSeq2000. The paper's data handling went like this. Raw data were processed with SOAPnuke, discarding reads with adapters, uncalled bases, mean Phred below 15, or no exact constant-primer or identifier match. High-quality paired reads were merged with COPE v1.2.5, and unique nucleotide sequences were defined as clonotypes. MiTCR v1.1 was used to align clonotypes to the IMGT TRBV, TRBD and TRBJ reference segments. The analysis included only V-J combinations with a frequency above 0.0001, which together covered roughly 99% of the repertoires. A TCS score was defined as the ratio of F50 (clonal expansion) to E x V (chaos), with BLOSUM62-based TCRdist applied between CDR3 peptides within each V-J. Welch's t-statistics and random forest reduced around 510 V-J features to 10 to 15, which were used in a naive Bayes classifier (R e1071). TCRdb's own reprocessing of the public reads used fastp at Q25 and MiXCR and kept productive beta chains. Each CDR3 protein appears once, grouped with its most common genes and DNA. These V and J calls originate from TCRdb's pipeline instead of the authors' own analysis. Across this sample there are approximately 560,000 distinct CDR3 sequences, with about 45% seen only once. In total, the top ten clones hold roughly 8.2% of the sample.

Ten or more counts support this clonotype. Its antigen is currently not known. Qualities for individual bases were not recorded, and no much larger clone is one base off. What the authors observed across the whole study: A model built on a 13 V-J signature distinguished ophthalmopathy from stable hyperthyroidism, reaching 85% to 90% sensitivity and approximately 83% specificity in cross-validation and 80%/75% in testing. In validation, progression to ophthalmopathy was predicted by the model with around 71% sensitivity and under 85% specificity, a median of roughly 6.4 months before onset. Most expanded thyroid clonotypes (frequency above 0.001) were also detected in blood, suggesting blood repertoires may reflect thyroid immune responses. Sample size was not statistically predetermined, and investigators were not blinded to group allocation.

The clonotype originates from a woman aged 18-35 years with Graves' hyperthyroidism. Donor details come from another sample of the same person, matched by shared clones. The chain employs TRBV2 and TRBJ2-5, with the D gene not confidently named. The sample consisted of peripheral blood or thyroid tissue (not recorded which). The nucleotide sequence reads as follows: TGTGCCAGCAGTGCGAGCAGGCCTGAGACCCAGTACTTC. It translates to CASSASRPETQYF.